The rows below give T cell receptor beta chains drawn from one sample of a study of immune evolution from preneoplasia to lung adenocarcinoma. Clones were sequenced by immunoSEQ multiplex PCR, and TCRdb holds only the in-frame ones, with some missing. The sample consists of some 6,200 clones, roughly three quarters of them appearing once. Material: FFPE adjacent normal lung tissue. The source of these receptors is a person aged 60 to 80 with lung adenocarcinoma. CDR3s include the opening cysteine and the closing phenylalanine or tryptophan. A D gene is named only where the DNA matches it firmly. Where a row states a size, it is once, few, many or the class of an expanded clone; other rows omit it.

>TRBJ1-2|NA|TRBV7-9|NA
TGTGCCAGCAGCTTAGACCCTTTAGGGGTCTATGGCTACACCTTC
CASSLDPLGVYGYTF
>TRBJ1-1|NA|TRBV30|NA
TGTGCCTGGAGTGTAACCCCCACAGGGGCTTTCTTT
CAWSVTPTGAFF
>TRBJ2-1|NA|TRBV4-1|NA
TGCGCCAGCAGCCAAGACAGAACCAGTGAGCAGTTCTTC
CASSQDRTSEQFF
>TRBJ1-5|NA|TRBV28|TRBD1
TGTGCCAGCAGTTTGAGGACAGGGCCCAATCAGCCCCAGCATTTT
CASSLRTGPNQPQHF
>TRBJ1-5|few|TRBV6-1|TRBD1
TGTGCCAGCACCCTGACAGGGGAGGAGCCCCAGCATTTT
CASTLTGEEPQHF
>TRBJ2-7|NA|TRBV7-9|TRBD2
TGTGCCAGCAGCGGACTAGCGGTTCCTTACGAGCAGTACTTC
CASSGLAVPYEQYF
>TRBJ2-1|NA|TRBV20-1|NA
TGCAGTGCTAGTAAGAACAATGAGCAGTTCTTC
CSASKNNEQFF
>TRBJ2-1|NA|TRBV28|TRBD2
TGTGCCAGCAGTTCCTCGTGGGGACTAGCCGATGAGCAGTTCTTC
CASSSSWGLADEQFF
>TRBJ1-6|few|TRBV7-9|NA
TGTGCCAGCAGCTTAGATGCTGGGGGTACGGGAGGTAATTCACCCCTCCACTTT
CASSLDAGGTGGNSPLHF
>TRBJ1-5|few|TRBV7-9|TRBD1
TGTGCCACAACAGGGGGCCTAGGGGACAATCAGCCCCAGCATTTT
CATTGGLGDNQPQHF
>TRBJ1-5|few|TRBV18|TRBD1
TGTGCCAGCTCACCAGACAGGGGAGGCAATCAGCCCCAGCATTTT
CASSPDRGGNQPQHF
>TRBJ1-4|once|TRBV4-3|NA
TGCGCCAGCAGCCAACGGGGTTTAGGAACTAATGAAAAACTGTTTTTT
CASSQRGLGTNEKLFF
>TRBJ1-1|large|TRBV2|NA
TGTGCCAGCAGTGACGGGTTTGAAGCTTTCTTT
CASSDGFEAFF
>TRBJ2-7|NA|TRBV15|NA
TGTGCCACCAGCAGGGTGGCAGGGTTCCCCTACGAGCAGTACTTC
CATSRVAGFPYEQYF
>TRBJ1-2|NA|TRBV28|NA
TGTGCCAGCAGTAGTGACTGGGGGCCCTCTAACTATGGCTACACCTTC
CASSSDWGPSNYGYTF
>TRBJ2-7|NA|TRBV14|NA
TGTGCCAGCAGCAACCGAAAGGAGGGCCTCGAGCAGTACTTC
CASSNRKEGLEQYF
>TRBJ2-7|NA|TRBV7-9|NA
TGTGCCAGCAGCTTAGCGGGGTTAATCGGTGGACTCGAATTCTACGAGCAGTACTTC
CASSLAGLIGGLEFYEQYF
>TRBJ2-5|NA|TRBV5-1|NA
TGCGCCAGCAGCTTGGGGGGTTCAGGGCGAGAGACCCAGTACTTC
CASSLGGSGRETQYF
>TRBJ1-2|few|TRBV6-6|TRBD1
TGTGCCAGCCGAGGGGGCCAGGAGGGCTACACCTTC
CASRGGQEGYTF
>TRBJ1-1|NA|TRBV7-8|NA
TGTGCCAGCAGCCTGAACACTAAAGCTTTCTTT
CASSLNTKAFF
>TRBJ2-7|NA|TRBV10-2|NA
TGCGCCAGCAGTGAAGGGGAGCAGTACTTC
CASSEGEQYF
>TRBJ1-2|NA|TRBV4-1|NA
TGCGCCAGCAGCCAAGTGGACAGAGCTAACTATGGCTACATCTTC
CASSQVDRANYGYIF
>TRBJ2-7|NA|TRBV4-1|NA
TGCGCCAGCAGCCTATTTTCTCACGAGCAGTACTTC
CASSLFSHEQYF
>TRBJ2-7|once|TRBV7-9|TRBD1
TGTGCCAGCAGCTTAGCGGGTACAGGGGACCACGAGCAGTACTTC
CASSLAGTGDHEQYF
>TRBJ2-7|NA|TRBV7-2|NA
TGTGCCAGCAGCCGGAATGCGGCGAGCGAGCAGTACTTC
CASSRNAASEQYF
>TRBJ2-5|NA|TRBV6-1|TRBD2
TGTGCCAGCAGAATGCTAGCGGGGCAAGAGACCCAGTACTTC
CASRMLAGQETQYF
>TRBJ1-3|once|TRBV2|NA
TGTGCCAGCAGACAGGGTTTGGGTGGAAACACCATATATTTT
CASRQGLGGNTIYF
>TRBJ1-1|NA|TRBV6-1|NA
TGTGCCAGCAGTGAATACCGAATAACTGAAGCTTTCTTT
CASSEYRITEAFF
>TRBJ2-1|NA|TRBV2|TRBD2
TGTGCCAGCAAACTAGCGGGCCTTGGGGAGCAGTTCTTC
CASKLAGLGEQFF
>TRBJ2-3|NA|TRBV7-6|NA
TGTGCCAGCAGCCCCCGAATCGGCGTTGCTAGCACAGATACGCAGTATTTT
CASSPRIGVASTDTQYF
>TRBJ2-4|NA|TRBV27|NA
TGTGCCAGCAGTCCCAGGGGGGTCAAAAACATTCAGTACTTC
CASSPRGVKNIQYF
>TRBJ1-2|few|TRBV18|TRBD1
TGTGCCAGCTCACCACAAGGACAGGGATCCTACGGCTACACCTTC
CASSPQGQGSYGYTF
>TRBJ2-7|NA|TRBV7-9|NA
TGTGCCAGCAGCCGGGGCAGGGGTAGCTACGAGCAGTACTTC
CASSRGRGSYEQYF
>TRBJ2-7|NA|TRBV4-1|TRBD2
TGCGCCAGCAGCCAAGATACCAGCGGGAGGTCCTACGAGCAGTACTTC
CASSQDTSGRSYEQYF
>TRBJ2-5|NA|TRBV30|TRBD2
TGTGCCTGGAGGATTAGCGGGAGTCGGGAGACCCAGTACTTC
CAWRISGSRETQYF
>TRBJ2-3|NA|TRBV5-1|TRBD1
TGCGCCAGCAGCAAGGGGACAGTTGGGAGCGAAAATACGCAGTATTTT
CASSKGTVGSENTQYF
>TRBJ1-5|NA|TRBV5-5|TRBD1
TGTGCCAGCTCAATGACAGGGGATCGCAATCAGCCCCAGCATTTT
CASSMTGDRNQPQHF
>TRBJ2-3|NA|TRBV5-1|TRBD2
TGCGCCAGCAGCTTAGCGGGGTTACCAGATACGCAGTATTTT
CASSLAGLPDTQYF